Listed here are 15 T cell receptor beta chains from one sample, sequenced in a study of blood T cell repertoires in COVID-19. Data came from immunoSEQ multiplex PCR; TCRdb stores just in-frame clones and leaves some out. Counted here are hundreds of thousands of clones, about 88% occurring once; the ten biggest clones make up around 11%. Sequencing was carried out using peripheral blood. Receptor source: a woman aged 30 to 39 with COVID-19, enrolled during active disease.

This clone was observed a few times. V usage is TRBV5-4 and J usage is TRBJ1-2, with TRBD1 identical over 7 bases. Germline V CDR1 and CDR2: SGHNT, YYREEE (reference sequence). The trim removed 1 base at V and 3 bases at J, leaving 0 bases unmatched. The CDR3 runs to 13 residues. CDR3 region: CASSLTGDYGYTF. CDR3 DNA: TGTGCCAGCAGCTTGACAGGGGACTATGGCTACACCTTC.

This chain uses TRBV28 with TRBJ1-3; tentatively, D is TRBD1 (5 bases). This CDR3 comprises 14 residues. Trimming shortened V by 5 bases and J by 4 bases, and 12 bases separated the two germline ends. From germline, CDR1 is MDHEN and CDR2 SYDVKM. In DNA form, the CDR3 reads TGTGCCAGCAGTCAAATGGGACTGGGAAACACCATATATTTT. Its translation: CASSQMGLGNTIYF.

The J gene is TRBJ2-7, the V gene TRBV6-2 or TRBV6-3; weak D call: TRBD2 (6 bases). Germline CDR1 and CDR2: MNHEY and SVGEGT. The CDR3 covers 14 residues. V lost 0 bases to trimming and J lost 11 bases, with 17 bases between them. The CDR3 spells CASSYSLRGDGKYF. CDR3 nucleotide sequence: TGTGCCAGCAGTTACTCGCTCCGCGGGGACGGAAAGTACTTC.

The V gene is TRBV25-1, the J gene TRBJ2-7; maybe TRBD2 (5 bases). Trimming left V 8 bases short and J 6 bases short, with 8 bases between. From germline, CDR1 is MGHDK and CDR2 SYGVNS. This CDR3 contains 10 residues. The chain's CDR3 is CASGSGEQYF. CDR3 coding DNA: TGTGCCAGCGGGAGCGGCGAGCAGTACTTC.

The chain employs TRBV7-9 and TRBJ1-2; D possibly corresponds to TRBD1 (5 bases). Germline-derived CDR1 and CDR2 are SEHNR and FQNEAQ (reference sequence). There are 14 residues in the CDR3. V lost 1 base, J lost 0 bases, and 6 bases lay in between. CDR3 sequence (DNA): TGTGCCAGCAGCTTAGTGACAGCTAACTATGGCTACACCTTC. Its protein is CASSLVTANYGYTF.

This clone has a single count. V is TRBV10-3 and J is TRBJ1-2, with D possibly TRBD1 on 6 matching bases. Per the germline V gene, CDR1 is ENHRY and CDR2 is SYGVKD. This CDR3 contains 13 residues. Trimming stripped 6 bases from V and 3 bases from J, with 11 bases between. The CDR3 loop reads CAISSQGDYGYTF. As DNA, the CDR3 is TGTGCCATCAGCTCACAGGGAGACTATGGCTACACCTTC.

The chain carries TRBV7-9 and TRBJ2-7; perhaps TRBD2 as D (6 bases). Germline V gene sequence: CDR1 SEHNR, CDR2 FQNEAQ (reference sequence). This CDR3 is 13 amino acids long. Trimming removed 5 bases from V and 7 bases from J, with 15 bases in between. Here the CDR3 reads CASSPWPGAEQYF. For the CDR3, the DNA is TGTGCCAGCAGCCCCTGGCCGGGAGCGGAGCAGTACTTC.

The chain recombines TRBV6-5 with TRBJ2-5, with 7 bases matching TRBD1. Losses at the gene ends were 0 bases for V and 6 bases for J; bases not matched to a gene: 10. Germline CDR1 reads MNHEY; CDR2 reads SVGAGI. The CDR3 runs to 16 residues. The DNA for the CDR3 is TGTGCCAGCAGTTACTCGAAACAGGGGAGCCTTAAGACCCAGTACTTC. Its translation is CASSYSKQGSLKTQYF.

The CDR3 sequence: CASSSSPVRYNSPLHF. The CDR3 coding sequence is TGTGCCAGCAGTAGCTCCCCAGTACGGTATAATTCACCCCTCCACTTT. This chain uses TRBV11-2 with TRBJ1-6; D gene ambiguous. This CDR3 region has 16 residues. V was trimmed by 6 bases and J by 4 bases, leaving 16 bases between them. Germline-derived CDR1 and CDR2 are SGHAT and FQNNGV.

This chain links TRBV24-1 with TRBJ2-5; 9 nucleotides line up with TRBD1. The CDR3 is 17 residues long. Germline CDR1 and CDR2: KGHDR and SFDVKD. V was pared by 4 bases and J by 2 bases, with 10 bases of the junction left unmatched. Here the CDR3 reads CATSDSGTGRRQETQYF. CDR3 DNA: TGTGCCACCAGTGACTCCGGGACAGGGAGGAGACAAGAGACCCAGTACTTC.

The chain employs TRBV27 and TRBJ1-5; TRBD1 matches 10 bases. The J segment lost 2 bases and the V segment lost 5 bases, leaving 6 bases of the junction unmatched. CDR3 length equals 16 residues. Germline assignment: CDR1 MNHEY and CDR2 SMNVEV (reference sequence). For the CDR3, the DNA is TGTGCCAGCAGTCCGGTGACAGGGGGCCGCAATCAGCCCCAGCATTTT. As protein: CASSPVTGGRNQPQHF.

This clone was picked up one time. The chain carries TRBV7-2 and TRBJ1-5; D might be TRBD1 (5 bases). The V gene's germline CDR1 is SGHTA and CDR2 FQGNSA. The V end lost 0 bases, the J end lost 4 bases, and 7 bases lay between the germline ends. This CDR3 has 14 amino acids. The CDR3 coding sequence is TGTGCCAGCAGCTTAGCACAGGTGAATCAGCCCCAGCATTTT. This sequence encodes CASSLAQVNQPQHF.

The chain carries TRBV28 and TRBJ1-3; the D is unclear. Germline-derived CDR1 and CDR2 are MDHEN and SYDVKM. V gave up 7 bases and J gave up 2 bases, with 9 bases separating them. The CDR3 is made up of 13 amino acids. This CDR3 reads CASTKRAGNTIYF. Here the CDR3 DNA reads TGTGCCAGCACAAAGAGGGCTGGAAACACCATATATTTT.

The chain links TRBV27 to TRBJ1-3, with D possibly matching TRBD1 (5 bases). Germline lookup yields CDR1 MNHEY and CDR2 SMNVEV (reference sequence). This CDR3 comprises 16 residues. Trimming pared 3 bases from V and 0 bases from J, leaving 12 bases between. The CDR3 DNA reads TGTGCCAGCAGTTTCCGGGAGAGGGGCTCTGGAAACACCATATATTTT. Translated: CASSFRERGSGNTIYF.

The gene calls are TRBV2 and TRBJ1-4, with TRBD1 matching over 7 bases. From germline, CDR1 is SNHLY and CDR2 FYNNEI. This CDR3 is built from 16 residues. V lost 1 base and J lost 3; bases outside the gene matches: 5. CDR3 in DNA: TGTGCCAGCAGTGAAGAGCGGACAGGAGCTAATGAAAAACTGTTTTTT. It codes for CASSEERTGANEKLFF.